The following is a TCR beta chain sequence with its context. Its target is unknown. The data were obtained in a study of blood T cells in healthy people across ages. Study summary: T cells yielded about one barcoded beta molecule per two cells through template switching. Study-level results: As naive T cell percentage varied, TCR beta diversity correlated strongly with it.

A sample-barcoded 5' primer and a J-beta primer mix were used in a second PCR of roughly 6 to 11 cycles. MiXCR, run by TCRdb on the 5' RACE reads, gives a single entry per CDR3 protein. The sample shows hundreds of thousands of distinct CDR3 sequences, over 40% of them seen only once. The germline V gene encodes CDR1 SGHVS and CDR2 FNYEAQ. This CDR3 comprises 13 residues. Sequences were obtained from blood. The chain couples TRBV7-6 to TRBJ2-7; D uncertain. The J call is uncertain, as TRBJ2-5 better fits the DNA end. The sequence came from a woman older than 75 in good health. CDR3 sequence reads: CASSFSLGETQYF. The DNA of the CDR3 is TGTGCCAGCAGCTTTAGTCTCGGTGAGACCCAGTACTTC.